The 15 T cell receptor beta chains below were found in one sample sequenced in a study of early T cells in non-severe SARS-CoV-2 infection. TCRdb recomputed calls from the 5' RACE reads with MiXCR, one row per CDR3 protein. The data contain tens of thousands of distinct CDR3 sequences, roughly an eighth of them seen just once; the ten biggest clones take up about 7%. The source material was whole blood. Source of these receptors: an adult who was a healthcare worker with PCR-confirmed SARS-CoV-2 infection or an uninfected control (not recorded which).

This clonotype has at least ten counts. The chain couples TRBV12-3 or TRBV12-4 to TRBJ2-1, with a weak D call TRBD2 (6 bases). The CDR3 has 15 amino acids. Between the trimmed V and J ends, which lost 4 bases and 3 bases, there was a span of 13 bases. The CDR3 bases are TGTGCCAGCAGTTCACTGGTTAGCGGCTACAATGAGCAGTTCTTC. The encoded protein is CASSSLVSGYNEQFF.

The rearrangement uses TRBV6-2 or TRBV6-3 and TRBJ1-5; weak D call: TRBD1 (5 bases). Germline V gene lookup returns CDR1 MNHEY and CDR2 SVGEGT. The CDR3 contains 15 residues. With 3 bases removed from V and 7 bases from J, the gap between germline ends came to 16 bases. The CDR3 sequence: CASSYRSGKNQPQHF. CDR3 DNA sequence: TGTGCCAGCAGTTATCGGTCAGGGAAGAACCAGCCCCAGCATTTT.

This clonotype was picked up many times. The chain joins TRBV6-2 or TRBV6-3 to TRBJ1-2; D possibly corresponds to TRBD1 (6 bases). The CDR3 extends over 14 amino acids. V was shortened by 2 bases and J by 8 bases, with 15 bases between the two germline ends. Per germline, CDR1 MNHEY and CDR2 SVGEGT. DNA of the CDR3: TGTGCCAGCAGTTACCGGCCAGGGGCGGGAGGCTACACCTTC. The encoded protein is CASSYRPGAGGYTF.

A few counts support this clonotype. The chain joins TRBV7-9 to TRBJ2-3, with 9 bases aligning to TRBD1. After removal of 7 bases from V and 2 bases from J, the junction contained 16 bases not matched to a gene. The CDR3 spans 18 residues. The germline gives CDR1 SEHNR, CDR2 FQNEAQ (reference sequence). The CDR3 sequence is CASNPLHLGQGNTDTQYF. CDR3 nucleotide sequence: TGTGCCAGCAACCCCCTTCACCTTGGACAGGGGAACACAGATACGCAGTATTTT.

In its sample, this clonotype was seen a few times. J is TRBJ2-2 and V is TRBV20-1; 9 bases align to TRBD2. V trimming: 0 bases; J trimming: 4 bases; junction bases outside the gene matches: 6. Germline CDR1 DFQATT, CDR2 SNEGSKA (reference sequence). The CDR3 loop spans 16 amino acids. Here the CDR3 reads CSARDPGLAGTGELFF. The CDR3 nucleotides are TGCAGTGCTAGAGACCCGGGACTAGCTGGCACCGGGGAGCTGTTTTTT.

In its sample, this clonotype was seen a few times. For the CDR3, the DNA is TGCAGTGCTAGTATCACGGCCTCCTACGAGCAGTACTTC. Its translation: CSASITASYEQYF. V usage is TRBV20-1 and J usage is TRBJ2-7; no reliable D call. This CDR3 has 13 residues. V lost 3 bases and J lost 0, with 9 bases in between. Germline CDR1 reads DFQATT; CDR2 reads SNEGSKA (reference sequence).

The chain combines TRBV24-1 with TRBJ2-7; D not certain. The germline gives CDR1 KGHDR, CDR2 SFDVKD. With 12 bases removed from V and 6 bases from J, the gap between germline ends came to 11 bases. The CDR3 is 10 residues long. In DNA form, the CDR3 reads TGTGCCGAACCCCTCACCGAGCAGTACTTC. This gives the protein CAEPLTEQYF.

This clonotype was observed a handful of times. The CDR3 DNA reads as TGCAGTGCTCCAAACGGGGTGAACACTGAAGCTTTCTTT. Translation: CSAPNGVNTEAFF. The chain combines TRBV20-1 with TRBJ1-1; D unclear. Trimming cost V 5 bases and J 0 bases, with 10 bases left between them. CDR1 is DFQATT, CDR2 SNEGSKA, per germline (reference sequence). The CDR3 extends over 13 amino acids.

There are many counts of this clonotype. The genes are TRBV6-5 and TRBJ2-1; 12 nucleotides line up with TRBD2. The CDR3 consists of 14 residues. Trimming cost V 7 bases and J 7 bases; bases outside gene matches: 5. The germline gives CDR1 MNHEY, CDR2 SVGAGI. The chain's CDR3 is CASMVGLAGNEQFF. The DNA for the CDR3 is TGTGCCAGCATGGTAGGACTAGCGGGAAATGAGCAGTTCTTC.

This clonotype was seen many times. This chain connects TRBV4-3 to TRBJ2-1, with 10 bases aligning to TRBD2. Trimming removed 1 base from V and 5 bases from J; junction bases left unmatched: 5. Looked up from germline, CDR1 is LGHNA and CDR2 is YSLEER. The CDR3 consists of 16 residues. This chain's CDR3 is CASSQVRTSGNNEQFF. The CDR3 region has the DNA TGCGCCAGCAGCCAAGTCCGGACTAGCGGTAACAATGAGCAGTTCTTC.

In this sample, this clonotype turned up a few times. The chain has TRBV7-2 and TRBJ2-2, with TRBD2 identical over 7 bases. CDR1 is SGHTA, CDR2 FQGNSA, per germline. The CDR3 is 16 amino acids. Trimming took 1 base from V and 0 from J; bases not matched to a gene: 2. The CDR3 protein is CASSLVAGSNTGELFF. The CDR3 DNA follows: TGTGCCAGCAGCTTAGTAGCGGGCTCGAACACCGGGGAGCTGTTTTTT.

The chain uses TRBV5-8 and TRBJ2-1, with 10 bases that match TRBD2. The CDR3 extends over 15 amino acids. Germline assignment: CDR1 SGHTS and CDR2 YDEGEE. V trimming: 0 bases; J trimming: 6 bases; junction bases outside the gene matches: 3. The CDR3 protein is CASSLAPSGGNEQFF. CDR3 DNA sequence: TGTGCCAGCAGCTTGGCCCCTAGCGGGGGCAATGAGCAGTTCTTC.

The chain is built from TRBV3-1 and TRBJ2-5, with D perhaps being TRBD1 or TRBD2 (5 bases each). This CDR3 is built from 16 residues. The V gene's germline CDR1 is LGHDT and CDR2 YNNKEL (reference sequence). Deletions cut 1 base from V and 5 bases from J, with 17 bases between. The CDR3 bases are TGTGCCAGCAGCCAAGGGGACCATGGGATCGAGGAGACCCAGTACTTC. Translated: CASSQGDHGIEETQYF.

As regards this clonotype: A much larger clonotype is one base distant, so this may be a read error. The chain links TRBV19 to TRBJ1-2, with D possibly TRBD1 on 5 matching bases. Trimming stripped 1 base from V and 6 bases from J, with 9 bases between. The CDR3 extends over 13 amino acids. CDR1 and CDR2 (germline): LNHDA, SQIVND (reference sequence). CDR3 sequence: CASSIGGADGYTF. The CDR3, as DNA: TGTGCCAGTAGTATAGGAGGGGCAGATGGCTACACCTTC.

In its sample, this clonotype was seen a few times. The V and J genes are TRBV11-2 and TRBJ1-6; D uncertain. The length of the CDR3 is 17 residues. The germline V gene has CDR1 SGHAT and CDR2 FQNNGV. The germline V and J ends were trimmed by 6 bases and 4 bases, with 19 bases remaining between them. CDR3 bases: TGTGCCAGCAGTCCGATCCCCCTACACGGGTATAATTCACCCCTCCACTTT. Translation gives CASSPIPLHGYNSPLHF.